A selection of T cell receptor beta chains follows, all from one sample in a study of blood T cell repertoires in COVID-19. Some clones are missing from TCRdb's copy, which holds only in-frame ones; the method was immunoSEQ multiplex PCR. The data show about 220,000 clones, around 80% seen once. Sequencing used peripheral blood. Every receptor here comes from a human donor in a cohort sampled during active COVID-19. Both conserved end residues are part of each CDR3. Each record gives: V gene, J gene, D gene, clone size, CDR3 protein, CDR3 DNA. The D gene is left open where the match is weak. Clone size is shown for a subset of rows, as once, few, many or a class of expanded clone.

TRBV7-2	TRBJ2-1	TRBD1	NA	CASSYRGPSANEQFF	TGTGCCAGCAGCTACAGGGGGCCGTCGGCGAATGAGCAGTTCTTC
TRBV19	TRBJ1-5	TRBD1	NA	CASSIGTGGYSNQPQHF	TGTGCCAGTAGTATAGGGACAGGGGGATATAGCAATCAGCCCCAGCATTTT
TRBV19	TRBJ2-3	NA	NA	CASTRDSNTDTQYF	TGTGCCAGTACAAGGGACTCCAACACAGATACGCAGTATTTT
TRBV4-1	TRBJ2-2	NA	NA	CASSQETLVAEAGELFF	TGCGCCAGCAGCCAAGAGACTCTCGTAGCGGAGGCCGGGGAGCTGTTTTTT
TRBV20-1	TRBJ1-2	NA	NA	CSAGDTYGYTF	TGCAGTGCCGGGGACACTTATGGCTACACCTTC
TRBV5-1	TRBJ2-3	NA	NA	CASSLDVSVADTQYF	TGCGCCAGCAGCTTGGATGTTTCGGTAGCAGATACGCAGTATTTT
TRBV19	TRBJ2-3	TRBD2	NA	CASSSAGVGDTQYF	TGTGCCAGTAGTAGTGCGGGGGTAGGGGATACGCAGTATTTT
TRBV28	TRBJ1-4	TRBD1	NA	CASSSYRGIGTNEKLFF	TGTGCCAGCAGTTCCTACAGGGGAATAGGCACTAATGAAAAACTGTTTTTT
TRBV19	TRBJ2-2	TRBD1	NA	CASSINRGTGELFF	TGTGCCAGTAGTATTAACAGGGGAACCGGGGAGCTGTTTTTT
TRBV7-9	TRBJ1-2	NA	NA	CASSLGDFYGYTF	TGTGCCAGCTCCCTTGGGGACTTCTATGGCTACACCTTC
TRBV7-2	TRBJ1-1	TRBD1	NA	CASSLQGAAEAFF	TGTGCCAGCAGCTTACAGGGGGCAGCTGAAGCTTTCTTT
TRBV7-9	TRBJ2-2	NA	NA	CASSSNQGDTGELFF	TGTGCCAGCAGCTCAAACCAAGGGGACACCGGGGAGCTGTTTTTT
TRBV3-1/TRBV3-2	TRBJ2-3	TRBD1	once	CASSRQGAGDTQYF	TGTGCCAGCAGCCGACAGGGGGCCGGGGATACGCAGTATTTT
TRBV18	TRBJ1-1	NA	NA	CASSRGGNTEAFF	TGTGCCAGCTCACGGGGAGGGAACACTGAAGCTTTCTTT
TRBV19	TRBJ2-3	TRBD2	NA	CASTSGSGTDTQYF	TGTGCCAGTACTAGCGGGAGCGGCACAGATACGCAGTATTTT
TRBV28	TRBJ1-6	NA	few	CASSLTRNSPLHF	TGTGCCAGCAGTTTAACCAGGAATTCACCCCTCCACTTT
TRBV18	TRBJ2-1	TRBD2	NA	CASSPGRGGEEQFF	TGTGCCAGCTCACCCGGGAGGGGGGGTGAGGAGCAGTTCTTC
TRBV10-1	TRBJ1-6	NA	NA	CASSEWGGRSPLHF	TGCGCCAGCAGTGAGTGGGGGGGCCGTTCACCCCTCCACTTT
TRBV6-5	TRBJ2-2	NA	NA	CASSSRTGELFF	TGTGCCAGCAGTTCCCGGACAGGGGAGCTGTTTTTT
TRBV15	TRBJ1-1	TRBD1	NA	CATSRDRTGATEAFF	TGTGCCACCAGCAGAGATCGGACAGGGGCCACTGAAGCTTTCTTT
TRBV3-1/TRBV3-2	TRBJ2-5	NA	NA	CASSQGGTQETQYF	TGTGCCAGCAGCCAAGGTGGGACTCAAGAGACCCAGTACTTC
TRBV9	TRBJ1-2	TRBD1	NA	CASSPRQGTNYGYTF	TGTGCCAGCAGCCCCAGACAGGGAACTAACTATGGCTACACCTTC
TRBV4-1	TRBJ2-3	NA	once	CASSQGLAGTYTDTQYF	TGCGCCAGCAGCCAAGGTCTAGCTGGGACTTACACAGATACGCAGTATTTT
TRBV30	TRBJ2-1	TRBD2	NA	CAWSGLAGGLNEQFF	TGTGCCTGGAGTGGTCTGGCGGGGGGGCTCAATGAGCAGTTCTTC
TRBV7-2	TRBJ2-1	TRBD2	NA	CASSPRGAYNEQFF	TGTGCCAGCAGTCCCCGGGGGGCCTACAATGAGCAGTTCTTC
TRBV4-2	TRBJ1-1	NA	once	CASSQVDGGGTEAFF	TGTGCCAGCAGTCAGGTGGACGGCGGGGGCACTGAAGCTTTCTTT
TRBV6-6	TRBJ2-5	TRBD1	NA	CASSSPDRGGETQYF	TGTGCCTCTTCTTCCCCAGACAGGGGAGGAGAGACCCAGTACTTC
TRBV7-2	TRBJ1-5	TRBD1	NA	CASSLGTGGLHQPQHF	TGTGCCAGCAGCTTAGGAACAGGGGGGTTGCATCAGCCCCAGCATTTT
TRBV7-9	TRBJ1-5	NA	few	CASSFQGIDQPQHF	TGTGCCAGCAGCTTCCAGGGAATTGATCAGCCCCAGCATTTT
TRBV18	TRBJ2-1	TRBD2	NA	CASSPREGGEERIEQFF	TGTGCCAGCTCACCACGGGAGGGAGGGGAAGAAAGAATCGAGCAGTTCTTC
TRBV4-1	TRBJ2-7	NA	NA	CASSQEARGGLPYEQYF	TGCGCCAGCAGCCAAGAGGCTCGAGGGGGTCTTCCCTACGAGCAGTACTTC
TRBV27	TRBJ2-5	TRBD2	few	CASSRGPGGMYQETQYF	TGTGCCAGCTCCCGAGGCCCGGGAGGGATGTACCAAGAGACCCAGTACTTC
TRBV19	TRBJ2-2	TRBD2	NA	CASSPQTGGTGELFF	TGTGCCAGTAGTCCCCAGACGGGGGGCACCGGGGAGCTGTTTTTT
TRBV3-1/TRBV3-2	TRBJ2-2	NA	NA	CASSQSTYGGELFF	TGTGCCAGCAGCCAGTCAACGTACGGCGGGGAGCTGTTTTTT
TRBV30	TRBJ1-3	TRBD1	NA	CAWRSTGAGNTIYF	TGTGCCTGGAGGTCGACAGGGGCTGGAAACACCATATATTTT
TRBV11-2	TRBJ1-4	TRBD1	NA	CASSPRGQTREKLFF	TGTGCCAGCAGCCCACGGGGACAGACTAGGGAAAAACTGTTTTTT
TRBV7-3	TRBJ1-1	NA	once	CASSPSGNTEAFF	TGTGCCAGCAGCCCATCAGGGAACACTGAAGCTTTCTTT
TRBV7-2	TRBJ1-2	NA	NA	CASSLHGNYGYTF	TGTGCCAGCAGCTTACACGGTAACTATGGCTACACCTTC
TRBV7-9	TRBJ1-6	NA	NA	CASSFLGRVDSPLHF	TGTGCCAGCAGCTTTCTAGGCAGGGTTGACTCACCCCTCCACTTT
TRBV7-6	TRBJ2-7	TRBD1	NA	CASSLASGQGVYEQYF	TGTGCCAGCAGCTTAGCGAGCGGACAGGGTGTCTACGAGCAGTACTTC